This T cell receptor beta chain was obtained from a study of shared clonotypes between healthy human individuals. The CDR3 totals 14 residues. Germline V CDR1 and CDR2: SGHVS, FQNEAQ. The germline V and J ends were trimmed by 3 bases and 6 bases, with 14 bases remaining between them. This was a deep-level run. The genomic DNA of each subset was split evenly across several immunoSEQ plates. Profiled with immunoSEQ multiplex PCR; TCRdb holds only in-frame clones, not every one. The sample includes over a million clones, around 76% of them seen just once. Each sample came from a Caucasian adult donor living in Nashville, Tennessee. Study observations and caveats: A handful of donors had 4% to 6.5% of their naive CD4 clonotypes in common.

Remarks on this clone: No antigen is known for it.

This TCR was sampled from a young man in good health. Sequencing input: memory CD4+ T cells sorted from blood. The sample's subset: CD45RA-negative fraction. The V and J genes are TRBV7-8 and TRBJ1-2; D unresolved. CDR3 nucleotides: TGTGCCAGCAGCTTCTCCGGGAAACCGGATGGCTACACCTTC. This gives the protein CASSFSGKPDGYTF.